Given below is one T cell receptor beta chain in context. This clonotype was recorded at least ten times. This receptor's antigen is unknown. No base qualities exist here, and no much larger clone lies one base off it. The germline V gene sets CDR1 to SNHLY and CDR2 to FYNNEI. Cut back by 11 bases and 9 bases, the V and J ends lie 26 bases apart. The CDR3 covers 16 residues, taking in both the cysteine and the phenylalanine. Just the 48-base CDR3 DNA is kept, in frame starting at base 1. In the study, sorted CD4+ and CD8+ blood T cells from patients with severe aplastic anemia and from healthy subjects underwent deep sequencing of TCR repertoires. Ficoll-Paque density gradient centrifugation was used to isolate peripheral blood mononuclear cells. Before DNA was extracted, CD4+ and CD8+ T cells were sorted using either FACS or magnetic beads. Genomic DNA served as template for TCR beta VDJ combination and CDR3 sequence profiling. An Illumina HiSeq 2000 was used for TCR repertoire sequencing. Turning to the authors' computational methods: Repertoire assessment relied on Simpson's diversity index, CDR3 size and DJ length profiles, and TRBV/TRBJ rearrangement plots. The immunodominant clone was defined as the most abundant DNA sequence in deep sequencing data. CDR3 amino acid sequences were screened for sharing across subjects and compared with published repertoires and the VDJdb database. TCRdb handled the public reads itself, with Q25 trimming in fastp and clone calling in MiXCR, and kept productive beta chains. Entries that share a CDR3 protein sequence are merged under the most common genes and DNA. It is TCRdb's table, rather than the study itself, that gives the V and J calls and clone size. For this sample there are about 190,000 distinct CDR3 sequences; roughly 56% appear just once. The ten largest account for about 17% of the sample.

This sample was taken from a study of CD8+CD57+ T cells in acquired aplastic anemia listed by TCRdb under 2018. In the study overall: DNA extracted from sorted CD4+ and CD8+ cells had a mean of roughly 3.4 ug, with a range of roughly 0.19 to 27.4 ug. Healthy donor samples averaged around 9.8 million reads for CD4+ and approximately 11 million for CD8+ cells.

The full study reports these points: Although roughly 29 CD8+ CDR3 sequences were shared by patients and controls, these sequences appeared highly expressed in patients and within the immunodominant clones of patients. Between patients and healthy controls, no significant difference in CD8+ Simpson's diversity was found (P=0.060).

The sequence derives from a human donor in good health, serving as a control. The rearranged segments are TRBV2 and TRBJ1-6; TRBD1 might be the D gene, on 6 matching bases. The sequenced material came from sorted CD4+, CD8+, or CD8+CD57+ T cells (not recorded which) from PBMCs. The CDR3 protein is CAGITQPGGLISPLHF. The nucleotide sequence reads as follows: TGTGCCGGGATTACCCAGCCCGGGGGCCTCATTTCACCCCTCCACTTT.